Below, 31 T cell receptor beta chains from the same sample are listed, as sequenced in a study of T cell repertoires in cytomegalovirus infection. Each CDR3 protein is one row after TCRdb ran MiXCR on the reads. The profile shows hundreds of thousands of distinct CDR3 sequences, roughly a tenth of them singletons. The sequencing input was PBMCs. These receptors originate from a human donor in good health (CMV status not recorded). Some clones in this sample may be carry-over from other donors' samples.

This clonotype was found many times. This chain connects TRBV20-1 to TRBJ2-2, with D unclear. The CDR3 totals 13 residues. V was clipped by 5 bases and J by 5 bases, with 12 bases between them. Germline V lookup: CDR1 DFQATT, CDR2 SNEGSKA (reference sequence). The CDR3 loop reads CSAPSRGTGELFF. CDR3 coding DNA: TGCAGTGCTCCGTCTAGAGGTACCGGGGAGCTGTTTTTT.

The rearrangement links TRBV6-1 to TRBJ2-3; a possible D gene is TRBD2 (5 bases). Germline-derived CDR1 and CDR2 are MNHNS and SASEGT. Trimming removed 2 bases at V and 1 base at J, with 13 bases between. There are 16 residues in the CDR3. As DNA, the CDR3 is TGTGCCAGCAGTGAATTGCTAGCCTCGGGCACAGATACGCAGTATTTT. This gives the protein CASSELLASGTDTQYF.

This clonotype was seen at least ten times. The chain uses TRBV5-4 and TRBJ2-4, with D maybe TRBD2 (5 bases). The CDR3 extends over 13 amino acids. Between the trimmed V and J ends, which lost 3 bases and 3 bases, there was a span of 7 bases. The germline CDR1 and CDR2 sequences are SGHNT and YYREEE (reference sequence). The DNA of the CDR3 is TGTGCCAGCAGCTCCCGGGACAAAAACATTCAGTACTTC. This codes for CASSSRDKNIQYF.

This clonotype was observed many times. The chain employs TRBV24-1 and TRBJ1-2; D is perhaps TRBD1 (5 bases). Germline loops: CDR1 KGHDR, CDR2 SFDVKD. CDR3 length: 12 residues. Trimming removed 3 bases from V and 7 bases from J, with 8 bases in between. CDR3 coding DNA: TGTGCCACCAGTGATCCCCAGGGTGGCTACACCTTC. It translates to CATSDPQGGYTF.

In this sample, this clonotype turned up many times. The rearrangement uses TRBV4-2 and TRBJ2-2; 9 bases fit TRBD1. Per the germline V gene, CDR1 is LGHNA and CDR2 is YNFKEQ. This CDR3 contains 15 residues. Losses at the gene ends were 2 bases for V and 5 bases for J; bases not matched to a gene: 3. The CDR3 nucleotides are TGTGCCAGCAGCCAATTCGACAGGGGGACCGGGGAGCTGTTTTTT. Translating gives CASSQFDRGTGELFF.

This clonotype was recorded at least ten times. This sequence joins TRBV29-1 and TRBJ2-2, with no clear D. V was clipped by 1 base and J by 4 bases, with 16 bases between them. The CDR3 extends over 16 amino acids. Germline CDR1 SQVTM, CDR2 ANQGSEA. The CDR3 nucleotides read TGCAGCGTTGAAGGTCGAAACCCCGGTGGCACCGGGGAGCTGTTTTTT. It encodes CSVEGRNPGGTGELFF.

This clonotype occurred many times. The rearrangement uses TRBV7-6 and TRBJ2-1; D ambiguous. Germline CDR1 reads SGHVS; CDR2 reads FNYEAQ. V lost 5 bases and J 8 bases, leaving 10 bases between the germline ends. The CDR3 is made up of 12 amino acids. The CDR3 loop reads CASSTTRYEQFF. CDR3 bases: TGTGCCAGCAGCACCACGAGGTATGAGCAGTTCTTC.

This clonotype was counted at least ten times. The CDR3 coding sequence is TGCAGCGTTGAAGTCAGGGGCTTAAACACTGAAGCTTTCTTT. Protein product: CSVEVRGLNTEAFF. The chain employs TRBV29-1 and TRBJ1-1; maybe TRBD1 (6 bases). V lost 1 base and J lost 2, with 11 bases in between. CDR1 and CDR2 (germline): SQVTM, ANQGSEA. The CDR3 totals 14 residues. Full variable domain (remainder filled in from reference TRBV29-1 and TRBJ1-1): SAVISQKPSRDICQRGTSLTIQCQVDSQVTMMFWYRQQPGQSLTLIATANQGSEATYESGFVIDKFPISRPNLTFSTLTVSNMSPEDSSIYLCSVEVRGLNTEAFFGQGTRLTVV.

This clonotype was picked up many times. V is TRBV29-1 and J is TRBJ1-2; D is perhaps TRBD1 (6 bases). The CDR3 covers 13 residues. In germline, CDR1 is SQVTM, CDR2 ANQGSEA. Trimming cost V 0 bases and J 8 bases, with 13 bases left between them. The CDR3 reads CSVEDHRAGGYTF. The CDR3 DNA reads as TGCAGCGTTGAAGATCACAGGGCGGGGGGCTACACCTTC.

The V and J genes are TRBV27 and TRBJ2-2; TRBD1 matches at 9 bases. The V gene end was trimmed by 5 bases and the J gene end by 6 bases; junction bases not matched to a gene: 7. Germline loops: CDR1 MNHEY, CDR2 SMNVEV (reference sequence). This CDR3 region has 15 residues. The CDR3 DNA reads as TGTGCCAGCAGTCGAGCCGGGACAGGGCCCGGGGAGCTGTTTTTT. This encodes CASSRAGTGPGELFF.

V and J are TRBV2 and TRBJ1-1; D is perhaps TRBD1 (6 bases). CDR3 length: 12 residues. CDR1 is SNHLY and CDR2 is FYNNEI in the germline V gene. V lost 7 bases and J lost 8, with 14 bases in between. The CDR3 region is CASTSRGLEAFF. The CDR3 coding sequence is TGTGCCAGCACCTCCCGGGGGCTGGAAGCTTTCTTT.

This clonotype was detected ten times or more. This chain uses TRBV7-2 with TRBJ1-1; no definite D call. The germline V gene encodes CDR1 SGHTA and CDR2 FQGNSA. Trimming left V 0 bases short and J 1 base short, with 6 bases between. This CDR3 is 14 amino acids long. DNA for the CDR3: TGTGCCAGCAGCTTAGCACAAACGAACACTGAAGCTTTCTTT. Its protein is CASSLAQTNTEAFF.

This clonotype has at least ten counts. The rearrangement joins TRBV29-1 to TRBJ2-5; TRBD1 agrees at 8 bases. This CDR3 is built from 12 residues. Germline trimming cut 8 bases from V and 3 bases from J; bases unmatched to any gene: 5. Germline V lookup: CDR1 SQVTM, CDR2 ANQGSEA. Written as DNA, the CDR3 is TGCAGCTCCCGGACAGGGAAAGAGACCCAGTACTTC. This sequence encodes CSSRTGKETQYF.

A note on this clonotype: This may stem from a read error, because a much larger clone lies one nucleotide away. This chain joins TRBV29-1 and TRBJ2-7; D is unclear. With 6 bases removed from V and 5 bases from J, the gap between germline ends came to 14 bases. The CDR3 totals 12 residues. Germline V gene lookup returns CDR1 SQVTM and CDR2 ANQGSEA. CDR3: CSVVVGADEQYV. The CDR3 DNA sequence: TGCAGCGTGGTTGTAGGCGCCGACGAGCAGTACGTC.

This clonotype showed up many times. This rearrangement joins TRBV18 to TRBJ2-3; perhaps D is TRBD1 or TRBD2 (5 bases each). The CDR3 extends over 13 amino acids. Germline V gene lookup returns CDR1 KGHSH and CDR2 LQKENI. V lost 5 bases, J lost 5 bases, and 11 bases lay in between. CDR3 sequence reads: CASSASTGDTQYF. CDR3 bases: TGTGCCAGCTCAGCTAGCACAGGAGATACGCAGTATTTT.

The chain has TRBV29-1 and TRBJ1-2; a possible D gene is TRBD1 (6 bases). The germline V and J ends were trimmed by 2 bases and 1 base, with 17 bases remaining between them. The CDR3 length is 16 residues. Germline loops: CDR1 SQVTM, CDR2 ANQGSEA. CDR3 loop: CSVESQGLVDNYGYTF. In DNA, the CDR3 is TGCAGCGTTGAATCCCAGGGGCTAGTAGATAACTATGGCTACACCTTC.

Many counts were recorded for this clonotype. This chain links TRBV7-2 with TRBJ1-1; perhaps TRBD1 as D (6 bases). The CDR3 loop spans 14 amino acids. Trimming cost V 5 bases and J 1 base, with 11 bases left between them. Germline V lookup: CDR1 SGHTA, CDR2 FQGNSA. DNA for the CDR3: TGTGCCAGCAGCCTCCCAGGGGCGAACACTGAAGCTTTCTTT. Translating it yields CASSLPGANTEAFF.

This clonotype was recorded a few times. The genes are TRBV6-5 and TRBJ1-2; 10 bases are shared with TRBD1. V lost 2 bases and J lost 6; bases outside the gene matches: 15. Germline CDR1 is MNHEY and CDR2 is SVGAGI. CDR3 length: 18 amino acids. The CDR3 is CASSYTTPVTGGRNGYTF. The CDR3 DNA reads TGTGCCAGCAGTTACACCACCCCCGTGACAGGGGGCAGGAATGGCTACACCTTC.

In this sample, this clonotype turned up many times. The V call is TRBV7-2, the J call TRBJ2-1; 14 nucleotides line up with TRBD2. The trim removed 5 bases at V and 4 bases at J, leaving 16 bases unmatched. CDR1 is SGHTA, CDR2 FQGNSA, per germline. This CDR3 is 20 amino acids long. The CDR3 region has the DNA TGTGCCAGCAGCCCCACCGGGACTAGCGGGGGTCGGGCTCGATACAATGAGCAGTTCTTC. Encoded protein: CASSPTGTSGGRARYNEQFF.

There are many counts of this clonotype. The rearrangement joins TRBV27 to TRBJ2-1; D is undetermined. This CDR3 is built from 16 residues. Looked up from germline, CDR1 is MNHEY and CDR2 is SMNVEV (reference sequence). The V gene lost 2 bases and the J gene lost 2 bases, with 13 bases spanning the gap. CDR3 bases: TGTGCCAGCAGTTTACTTAATTACCAGCCCTACAATGAGCAGTTCTTC. Translation: CASSLLNYQPYNEQFF.

This clonotype occurred many times. The chain uses TRBV7-6 and TRBJ2-3; 9 positions agree with TRBD2. V was clipped by 4 bases and J by 4 bases; unmatched bases: 12. This CDR3 is 17 amino acids long. The germline gives CDR1 SGHVS, CDR2 FNYEAQ. This CDR3 is CASSSRNGGGAADTQYF. CDR3 in DNA: TGTGCCAGCAGCTCCCGAAATGGCGGGGGGGCGGCAGATACGCAGTATTTT.

This clonotype was recorded at least ten times. The chain recombines TRBV6-6 with TRBJ1-1; no clear D. This CDR3 contains 11 residues. V lost 8 bases and J lost 6, with 10 bases in between. In germline, CDR1 is MNHNY, CDR2 SVGAGI (reference sequence). CDR3: CASGVKAEAFF. CDR3 nucleotides: TGTGCCAGCGGAGTAAAGGCTGAAGCTTTCTTT.

The V call is TRBV5-1, the J call TRBJ2-5, with a tentative D call TRBD2 (5 bases). V was clipped by 3 bases and J by 4 bases, with 16 bases between them. This CDR3 spans 15 amino acids. Germline lookup yields CDR1 SGHRS and CDR2 YFSETQ. This CDR3 is CASSSAGEVLETQYF. CDR3 nucleotide sequence: TGCGCCAGCAGCTCGGCGGGTGAGGTCCTAGAGACCCAGTACTTC. The whole variable domain, remainder taken from reference TRBV5-1 and TRBJ2-5, is KAGVTQTPRYLIKTRGQQVTLSCSPISGHRSVSWYQQTPGQGLQFLFEYFSETQRNKGNFPGRFSGRQFSNSRSEMNVSTLELGDSALYLCASSSAGEVLETQYFGPGTRLLVL.

This clonotype has more than one count but fewer than ten. The genes are TRBV19 and TRBJ1-5, with unresolved D. This CDR3 region has 15 residues. V lost 3 bases and J 5 bases, leaving 14 bases between the germline ends. The germline V gene encodes CDR1 LNHDA and CDR2 SQIVND (reference sequence). The CDR3 region has the DNA TGTGCCAGTAGTATCATCCGAGACACCGATCAGCCCCAGCATTTT. Encoded protein: CASSIIRDTDQPQHF.

At least ten counts were recorded for this clonotype. The chain couples TRBV7-2 to TRBJ2-5; no clear D gene. Germline V gene lookup returns CDR1 SGHTA and CDR2 FQGNSA. Trimming cost V 0 bases and J 2 bases, with 4 bases left between them. This CDR3 region has 13 residues. CDR3 loop: CASSLARQETQYF. CDR3 in DNA: TGTGCCAGCAGCTTAGCCAGGCAAGAGACCCAGTACTTC.

The CDR3 nucleotides are TGTGCCAGCAGCCAGGGGACTGACAGAAGCACTGAAGCTTTCTTT. It codes for CASSQGTDRSTEAFF. This chain uses TRBV4-2 with TRBJ1-1, with D tentatively TRBD1 (5 bases). The CDR3 has 15 amino acids. Germline V CDR1 and CDR2: LGHNA, YNFKEQ. The germline V and J ends were trimmed by 3 bases and 4 bases, with 15 bases remaining between them.

At least ten counts were recorded for this clonotype. The chain links TRBV6-2 or TRBV6-3 to TRBJ2-5; D may be TRBD2 (6 bases). The CDR3 runs 14 residues. The germline gives CDR1 MNHEY, CDR2 SVGEGT. V dropped 7 bases and J dropped 6 bases, with 18 bases sitting between them. CDR3 sequence reads: CASTLGGAGKTQYF. CDR3 nucleotide sequence: TGTGCCAGCACCCTCGGAGGGGCAGGAAAGACCCAGTACTTC.

The table lists this clonotype with many counts. This chain uses TRBV28 with TRBJ2-2; the match to TRBD1 covers 9 bases. Germline assignment: CDR1 MDHEN and CDR2 SYDVKM. CDR3 length: 14 amino acids. V lost 10 bases and J lost 10; bases outside the gene matches: 13. The CDR3 DNA reads as TGTGCCATCGAAGGTCGGACAGGGGTCTCGGAGCTGTTTTTT. This encodes CAIEGRTGVSELFF.

At least ten counts were recorded for this clonotype. The chain combines TRBV14 with TRBJ1-6; 10 bases agree with TRBD1. The V gene's germline CDR1 is SGHDN and CDR2 FVKESK. The CDR3 loop spans 17 amino acids. The V and J ends lost 3 bases and 7 bases, in that order; junction bases with no gene match: 9. The CDR3 DNA reads as TGTGCCAGCAGCCATTTGGACAGGGGGGTGTTGAATTCACCCCTCCACTTT. It translates to CASSHLDRGVLNSPLHF. The complete variable domain, with remaining parts taken from reference TRBV14 and TRBJ1-6, reads EAGVTQFPSHSVIEKGQTVTLRCDPISGHDNLYWYRRVMGKEIKFLLHFVKESKQDESGMPNNRFLAERTGGTYSTLKVQPAELEDSGVYFCASSHLDRGVLNSPLHFGNGTRLTVT.

This clonotype was counted at least ten times. The chain couples TRBV28 to TRBJ2-1, with 8 bases fitting TRBD1. This CDR3 has 17 amino acids. Germline V gives CDR1 MDHEN, CDR2 SYDVKM. J gave up 4 bases and V 6 bases, and 14 bases lay outside the gene matches. The CDR3 DNA follows: TGTGCCAGCAGCAGGGACAGGTTGGATTCGAGGTACAATGAGCAGTTCTTC. Translation gives CASSRDRLDSRYNEQFF.

At least ten counts were recorded for this clonotype. The chain uses TRBV28 and TRBJ2-7; D possibly corresponds to TRBD2 (6 bases). CDR1 and CDR2 (germline): MDHEN, SYDVKM. The germline V and J ends were trimmed by 2 bases and 6 bases, with 8 bases remaining between them. The CDR3 is 12 amino acids. CDR3 in amino acids: CASSLGRGEQYV. The DNA for the CDR3 is TGTGCCAGCAGTTTAGGGCGGGGCGAGCAGTACGTC.